A selection of T cell receptor beta chains follows, all from one sample in a study of blood T cell repertoires in COVID-19. Using immunoSEQ multiplex PCR, the repertoire was profiled, and TCRdb retains in-frame clones only, with some absent. The data hold about 130,000 clones, with approximately 89% observed a single time. Sequenced material: peripheral blood. All receptors come from a human donor in a cohort sampled during active COVID-19. The CDR3 runs from the conserved cysteine through the conserved F or W. Fields, in order: J gene, V gene, CDR3 length, CDR3 protein.

j_gene: TRBJ1-2
v_gene: TRBV4-1
len: 14
CDR3aa: CASSQWTGPSGYTF

j_gene: TRBJ1-3
v_gene: TRBV6-5
len: 14
CDR3aa: CASRKTVSGNTIYF

j_gene: TRBJ1-1
v_gene: TRBV30
len: 13
CDR3aa: CAWILAPGSEAFF

j_gene: TRBJ1-1
v_gene: TRBV18
len: 13
CDR3aa: CASSPSRERGAFF

j_gene: TRBJ2-2
v_gene: TRBV5-8
len: 15
CDR3aa: CASSLSSAPTGELFF

j_gene: TRBJ2-3
v_gene: TRBV6-2/TRBV6-3
len: 15
CDR3aa: CASSTDPTGEDTQYF

j_gene: TRBJ2-3
v_gene: TRBV4-3
len: 16
CDR3aa: CASSQDWQTSTDTQYF

j_gene: TRBJ1-5
v_gene: TRBV19
len: 14
CDR3aa: CASKVPGSNQPQHF

j_gene: TRBJ2-1
v_gene: TRBV7-9
len: 19
CDR3aa: CASSPLGLAGDGSYNEQFF

j_gene: TRBJ1-5
v_gene: TRBV19
len: 15
CDR3aa: CASNQLTGGDQPQHF

j_gene: TRBJ2-4
v_gene: TRBV5-1
len: 15
CDR3aa: CASSRTFGSKNIQYF

j_gene: TRBJ2-4
v_gene: TRBV11-3
len: 13
CDR3aa: CASSSQGSDIQYF

j_gene: TRBJ1-1
v_gene: TRBV29-1
len: 11
CDR3aa: CSVAAGGVAFF

j_gene: TRBJ2-5
v_gene: TRBV10-3
len: 15
CDR3aa: CAISAASGSGETQYF

j_gene: TRBJ2-1
v_gene: TRBV14
len: 13
CDR3aa: CASSPRGGTEQFF

j_gene: TRBJ2-5
v_gene: TRBV5-1
len: 16
CDR3aa: CASSSQTGVFKETQYF

j_gene: TRBJ2-5
v_gene: TRBV19
len: 15
CDR3aa: CASSIAGSGRETQYF

j_gene: TRBJ1-2
v_gene: TRBV5-6
len: 14
CDR3aa: CASSASAGFYGYTF

j_gene: TRBJ1-2
v_gene: TRBV6-2/TRBV6-3
len: 14
CDR3aa: CASSYPGQLSGYTF

j_gene: TRBJ2-3
v_gene: TRBV21-1
len: 16
CDR3aa: CASSPPLAARPDTQYF

j_gene: TRBJ1-3
v_gene: TRBV6-5
len: 15
CDR3aa: CASSYSRLSGNTIYF

j_gene: TRBJ1-2
v_gene: TRBV6-2/TRBV6-3
len: 15
CDR3aa: CASNPRQGNLYGYTF

j_gene: TRBJ2-7
v_gene: TRBV5-1
len: 14
CDR3aa: CASSLMAGGYEQYF

j_gene: TRBJ1-3
v_gene: TRBV3-1/TRBV3-2
len: 17
CDR3aa: CASSRGTGARTGNTIYF

j_gene: TRBJ2-1
v_gene: TRBV15
len: 12
CDR3aa: CATSRQNNEQFF

j_gene: TRBJ2-3
v_gene: TRBV7-2
len: 17
CDR3aa: CASTPRAGPNLGNTQYF

j_gene: TRBJ1-1
v_gene: TRBV18
len: 15
CDR3aa: CASSIFQGLNTEAFF

j_gene: TRBJ2-5
v_gene: TRBV15
len: 15
CDR3aa: CATSRGGPGAETQYF

j_gene: TRBJ1-1
v_gene: TRBV12-3/TRBV12-4
len: 13
CDR3aa: CASSLDRITEAFF

j_gene: TRBJ2-2
v_gene: TRBV7-2
len: 16
CDR3aa: CASSPWSRRGTGELFF

j_gene: TRBJ1-1
v_gene: TRBV12-3/TRBV12-4
len: 12
CDR3aa: CASSSRGTEAFF

j_gene: TRBJ2-5
v_gene: TRBV7-2
len: 15
CDR3aa: CASSAKLAGRETQYF

j_gene: TRBJ2-3
v_gene: TRBV5-5
len: 15
CDR3aa: CASSLWASRSDTQYF

j_gene: TRBJ2-2
v_gene: TRBV5-3
len: 16
CDR3aa: CARRHNYGTGTGELFF

j_gene: TRBJ1-1
v_gene: TRBV30
len: 13
CDR3aa: CAWSVGRGTEAFF

j_gene: TRBJ2-1
v_gene: TRBV5-4
len: 17
CDR3aa: CASSHTSGGALYNEQFF

j_gene: TRBJ1-1
v_gene: TRBV11-3
len: 14
CDR3aa: CASSTRTGNTEAFF

j_gene: TRBJ1-3
v_gene: TRBV7-2
len: 15
CDR3aa: CASSPTAGMGNTIYF

j_gene: TRBJ2-5
v_gene: TRBV18
len: 17
CDR3aa: CASSPPYRSGPGVSQYF

j_gene: TRBJ2-5
v_gene: TRBV5-6
len: 14
CDR3aa: CASFPSGREETQYF

j_gene: TRBJ2-2
v_gene: TRBV10-2
len: 15
CDR3aa: CASILAGANTGELFF